The rows below give T cell receptor beta chains drawn from one sample of a study of B cell selection in AIRE deficiency. Sequenced by immunoSEQ multiplex PCR; TCRdb stores in-frame clones only, minus some. The data hold roughly 1,800 clones, with under 90% observed a single time. Sequenced: CD4+CD25+ Tregs sorted from PBMCs. All receptors come from a human donor in good health. Both conserved end residues are part of each CDR3.

>TRBJ2-1|TRBV7-2
CASSLATGRQFF
>TRBJ2-1|TRBV7-2
CASSFPGRHNEQFF
>TRBJ2-3|TRBV19
CASSISGRFPTDTQYF
>TRBJ2-7|TRBV12-2
CASRLVLAYEQYF
>TRBJ2-1|TRBV10-3
CAISLQGNEQFF
>TRBJ2-3|TRBV18
CASSPRTGRTDTQYF
>TRBJ2-3|TRBV5-1
CASSTDQGAGDTQYF
>TRBJ2-1|TRBV28
CASASIALNEQFF
>TRBJ2-1|TRBV10-3
CAITASGSSYNEQFF
>TRBJ2-1|TRBV5-1
CASSFQTNYNEQFF
>TRBJ1-1|TRBV20-1
CRTSGNTEAFF
>TRBJ1-2|TRBV19
CASSIDPAGDGYTF
>TRBJ2-7|TRBV10-3
CATNPGTYEQYF
>TRBJ2-7|TRBV6-5
CASSYSDGRSYEQYF
>TRBJ1-1|TRBV4-2
CASSQGLGVAEAFF
>TRBJ2-7|TRBV15
CATSRDRLAGAYEQYF
>TRBJ1-2|TRBV2
CASPPVLHRQIFNYGYTF
>TRBJ2-5|TRBV29-1
CSVEVGETQYF
>TRBJ1-2|TRBV6-5
CASSYRRTLTNYGYTF
>TRBJ2-7|TRBV9
CASSVALEGQGGQYF
>TRBJ2-2|TRBV19
CASSPSRGLAGGELFF
>TRBJ2-3|TRBV27
CASSSKGGYTDTQYF
>TRBJ2-1|TRBV27
CATGGTQIDEQFF
>TRBJ1-5|TRBV11-3
CASSRRGAGRRAYSNQPQHF
>TRBJ1-3|TRBV7-9
CASSPLQGLNTIYF
>TRBJ2-1|TRBV18
CASSRGQGVYNEQFF
>TRBJ2-2|TRBV5-1
CASSRASGRIGELFF
>TRBJ1-2|TRBV6-5
CASSYSLVPGEYGYTF
>TRBJ2-3|TRBV5-6
CASSWGAITDTQYF
>TRBJ1-3|TRBV5-1
CASSPGHRDGNTIYF
>TRBJ2-1|TRBV5-5
CASSSQGANYNEQFF
>TRBJ2-6|TRBV6-4
CASSLQGSRQSRANVLTF
>TRBJ2-6|TRBV9
CASSVGGRNSGANVLTF
>TRBJ2-1|TRBV7-9
CASSLEAGGTSGSFNEQFF
>TRBJ1-4|TRBV29-1
CSVGGLLNEKLFF
>TRBJ1-2|TRBV19
CASSSLYRDRGDYGYTF
>TRBJ1-5|TRBV11-2
CASSLEGQVHQPQHF
>TRBJ2-5|TRBV13
CASSARTSRGETQYF
>TRBJ1-2|TRBV7-2
CASSLGQGNYGYTF
>TRBJ1-1|TRBV19
CASCRGREAFF
>TRBJ2-7|TRBV7-9
CASSSGTGGPSYEQYF